The 3 T cell receptor beta chains presented below share a single source sample, sequenced in a study of cytomegalovirus exposure and HLA in healthy donors. Data came from immunoSEQ multiplex PCR; TCRdb stores just in-frame clones and leaves some out. The sample lists roughly 170,000 clones; roughly 80% were seen once. The specimen was PBMCs. The receptors were sampled from a woman between 18 and 30 years old in good health and CMV-seropositive.

This chain uses TRBV6-5 with TRBJ2-3, with D tentatively TRBD1 (5 bases). CDR1 is MNHEY, CDR2 SVGAGI, per germline. The ends were cut back, 2 bases at V and 2 bases at J, with 11 bases in the middle. The CDR3 extends over 15 amino acids. CDR3 in DNA: TGTGCCAGCAGTTACATGCTAGGACACACAGATACGCAGTATTTT. It is translated as CASSYMLGHTDTQYF.

J is TRBJ1-1 and V is TRBV6-5, with 7 bases aligning to TRBD1. The V gene's germline CDR1 is MNHEY and CDR2 SVGAGI. With 2 bases clipped from V and 8 bases from J, the junction kept 2 bases outside the gene matches. There are 12 residues in the CDR3. CDR3 nucleotides: TGTGCCAGCAGTTACGTGGGACAGGAAGCTTTCTTT. This translates into CASSYVGQEAFF.

The chain is built from TRBV4-1 and TRBJ2-7; 9 bases agree with TRBD2. In germline, CDR1 is MGHRA, CDR2 YSYEKL. The CDR3 extends over 17 amino acids. V lost 8 bases, J lost 0 bases, and 14 bases stayed unmatched. The CDR3 protein is CASSPGALAGHSYEQYF. The CDR3 coding sequence is TGCGCCAGCTCCCCCGGCGCCCTAGCGGGGCACTCCTACGAGCAGTACTTC.